A single T cell receptor (beta chain) is shown here with its context. Antigen unknown. These data belong to a study of cytomegalovirus exposure and HLA in healthy donors. Findings and limits, study-wide: Later analysis associated a missense DCLRE1C variant with TCR beta V- and J-gene trimming. There were several of the most significant clusters that appeared linked to common viral pathogens in a later analysis.

Trimming removed 1 base at V and 5 bases at J, with 11 bases between. This CDR3 is 15 amino acids long. Germline CDR1 is SGHTA and CDR2 is FQGNSA. The study ran its PCR with 60 Vbeta and 13 Jbeta primers. Sequencing was performed with immunoSEQ multiplex PCR; in TCRdb, only in-frame clones are kept and a portion is missing. This sample yields over 120,000 clones, of which around 67% are seen a single time; more than 3.5% belongs to the top ten. The chain is built from TRBV7-2 and TRBJ2-2; a possible D gene is TRBD1 (6 bases). Sequencing was performed on PBMCs. This clonotype was sampled from a man aged 18-30 years in good health and CMV-seropositive. The CDR3 DNA is TGTGCCAGCAGCTTAGGGGGGCGAAGGACCGGGGAGCTGTTTTTT. This gives the protein CASSLGGRRTGELFF.